This record concerns one T cell receptor beta chain sequence. No antigen is known for it. Vbeta (60) and Jbeta (13) primers were used in the PCR. As originally analysed: There were about 80 million unique TCR beta chains by a later count, and 8.5 million to 14 million of them were shared. Using immunoSEQ multiplex PCR, the repertoire was profiled, and TCRdb retains in-frame clones only, with some absent. V, J and clone size are those of that table, while D and trimming were read from the DNA. Of 90,000 to 150,000 clones in the sample, 74% were seen once. The data originate from a study of cytomegalovirus exposure and HLA in healthy donors. Study summary: There were roughly 110 million unique TCR beta sequences, drawn from 150 million to 200 million T cells, in an earlier analysis.

Study-level findings and limits: A prior analysis recorded that most TCR beta V segments were productive about 87% or about 30% of the time. TCR beta chains numbering more than 150 were designated cytomegalovirus-associated.

The material sequenced was PBMCs. The sequence was collected from a human donor in good health.

In nucleotides, the CDR3 is TGTGCCAGCAGTTCCACCGGGACTAGCGTCGAGCAGTTCTTC. It codes for CASSSTGTSVEQFF. V usage is TRBV6-5 and J usage is TRBJ2-1; 10 nucleotides align to TRBD2. Germline V gene data show CDR1 as MNHEY and CDR2 as SVGAGI. There are 14 residues in the CDR3. Trimming cost V 4 bases and J 10 bases; bases outside gene matches: 7.